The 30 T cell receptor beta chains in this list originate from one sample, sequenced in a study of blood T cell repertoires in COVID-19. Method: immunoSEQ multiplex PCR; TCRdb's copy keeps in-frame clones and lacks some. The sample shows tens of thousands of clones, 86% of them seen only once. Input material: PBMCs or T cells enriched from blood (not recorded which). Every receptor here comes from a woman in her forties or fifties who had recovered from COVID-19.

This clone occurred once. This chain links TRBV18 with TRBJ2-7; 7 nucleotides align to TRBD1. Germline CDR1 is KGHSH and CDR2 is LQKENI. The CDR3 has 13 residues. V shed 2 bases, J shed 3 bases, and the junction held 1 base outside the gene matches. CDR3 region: CASSPGTDYEQYF. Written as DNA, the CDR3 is TGTGCCAGCTCACCAGGGACAGACTACGAGCAGTACTTC.

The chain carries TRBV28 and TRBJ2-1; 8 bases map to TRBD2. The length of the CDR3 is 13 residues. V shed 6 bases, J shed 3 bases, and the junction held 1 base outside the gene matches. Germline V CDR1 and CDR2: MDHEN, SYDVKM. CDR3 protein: CASRSGSYNEQFF. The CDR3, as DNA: TGTGCCAGCAGGAGCGGGAGCTACAATGAGCAGTTCTTC.

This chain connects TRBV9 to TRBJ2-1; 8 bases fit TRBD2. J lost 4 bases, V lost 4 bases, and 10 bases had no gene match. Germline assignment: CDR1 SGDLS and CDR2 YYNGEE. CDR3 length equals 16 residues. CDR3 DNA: TGTGCCAGCAGCCCCCACGCCAGCGGGAGTTACAATGAGCAGTTCTTC. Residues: CASSPHASGSYNEQFF.

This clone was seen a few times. For the CDR3, the DNA is TGTGCCAGTTCAAGAGGCGGGGACAGGGTCCACTTT. It yields the protein CASSRGGDRVHF. The chain has TRBV7-9 and TRBJ1-6; 9 bases align to TRBD1. The germline CDR1 and CDR2 sequences are SEHNR and FQNEAQ (reference sequence). Trimming removed 9 bases from V and 17 bases from J; junction bases left unmatched: 11. CDR3 length equals 12 residues.

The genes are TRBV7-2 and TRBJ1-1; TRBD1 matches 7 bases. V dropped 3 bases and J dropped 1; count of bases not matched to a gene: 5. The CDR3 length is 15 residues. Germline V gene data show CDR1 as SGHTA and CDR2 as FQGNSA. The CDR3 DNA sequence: TGTGCCAGCAGCTTCGCCGGGACAGAGAACACTGAAGCTTTCTTT. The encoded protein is CASSFAGTENTEAFF.

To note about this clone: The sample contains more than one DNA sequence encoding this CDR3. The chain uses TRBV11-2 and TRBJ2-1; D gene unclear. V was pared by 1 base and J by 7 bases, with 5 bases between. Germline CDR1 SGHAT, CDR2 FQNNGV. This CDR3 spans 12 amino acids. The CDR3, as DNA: TGTGCCAGCAGCTTAGCAGGAAATGAGCAGTTCTTC. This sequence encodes CASSLAGNEQFF. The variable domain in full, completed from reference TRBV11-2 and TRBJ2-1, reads EAGVAQSPRYKIIEKRQSVAFWCNPISGHATLYWYQQILGQGPKLLIQFQNNGVVDDSQLPKDRFSAERLKGVDSTLKIQPAKLEDSAVYLCASSLAGNEQFFGPGTRLTVL.

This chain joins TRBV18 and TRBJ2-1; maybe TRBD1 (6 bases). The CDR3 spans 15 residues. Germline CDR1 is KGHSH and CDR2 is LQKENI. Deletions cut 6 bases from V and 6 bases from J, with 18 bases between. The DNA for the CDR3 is TGTGCCAGCTCTCCCATGTTGACAGGTCCCAATGAGCAGTTCTTC. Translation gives CASSPMLTGPNEQFF.

CDR3 bases: TGCGCCAGCAGCCTACGGGACAGAAGAATCGGAAACACTGAAGCTTTCTTT. The encoded protein is CASSLRDRRIGNTEAFF. The chain is built from TRBV4-1 and TRBJ1-1; TRBD1 agrees at 7 bases. Germline CDR1 is MGHRA and CDR2 is YSYEKL. V trimming: 4 bases; J trimming: 2 bases; junction bases outside the gene matches: 13. CDR3 length equals 17 residues.

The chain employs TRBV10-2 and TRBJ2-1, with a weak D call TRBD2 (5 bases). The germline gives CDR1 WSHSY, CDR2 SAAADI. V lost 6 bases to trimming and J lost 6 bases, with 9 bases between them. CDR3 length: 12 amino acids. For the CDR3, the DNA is TGCGCCAGCAGGGCACTAGGCAATGAGCAGTTCTTC. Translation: CASRALGNEQFF.

The DNA of the CDR3 is TGCGCCAGCAGTCACAGGGGGTCAAGAGAGACCCAGTACTTC. Amino acids: CASSHRGSRETQYF. The chain employs TRBV4-1 and TRBJ2-5, with 8 bases fitting TRBD1. The junction had 7 bases not matched to a gene; V was cut back by 6 bases and J by 4 bases. The CDR3 extends over 14 amino acids. Germline lookup yields CDR1 MGHRA and CDR2 YSYEKL.

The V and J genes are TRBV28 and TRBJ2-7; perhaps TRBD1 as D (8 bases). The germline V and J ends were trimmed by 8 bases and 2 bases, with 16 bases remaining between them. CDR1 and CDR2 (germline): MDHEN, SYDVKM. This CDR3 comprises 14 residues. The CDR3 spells CASGLQGGPYEQYF. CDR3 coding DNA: TGTGCCAGCGGATTACAGGGGGGGCCCTACGAGCAGTACTTC. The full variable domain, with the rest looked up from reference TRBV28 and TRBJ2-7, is DVKVTQSSRYLVKRTGEKVFLECVQDMDHENMFWYRQDPGLGLRLIYFSYDVKMKEKGDIPEGYSVSREKKERFSLILESASTNQTSMYLCASGLQGGPYEQYFGPGTRLTVT.

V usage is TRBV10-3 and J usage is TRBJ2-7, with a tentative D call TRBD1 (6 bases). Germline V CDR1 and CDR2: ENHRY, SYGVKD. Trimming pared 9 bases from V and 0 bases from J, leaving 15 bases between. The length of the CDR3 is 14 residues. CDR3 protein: CAINFTGSSYEQYF. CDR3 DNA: TGTGCCATTAATTTCACAGGGAGCTCCTACGAGCAGTACTTC.

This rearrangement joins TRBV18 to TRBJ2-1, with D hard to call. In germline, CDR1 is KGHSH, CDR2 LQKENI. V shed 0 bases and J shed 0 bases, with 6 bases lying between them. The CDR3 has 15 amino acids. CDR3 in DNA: TGTGCCAGCTCACCACCCTCGGGCTCCTACAATGAGCAGTTCTTC. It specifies CASSPPSGSYNEQFF.

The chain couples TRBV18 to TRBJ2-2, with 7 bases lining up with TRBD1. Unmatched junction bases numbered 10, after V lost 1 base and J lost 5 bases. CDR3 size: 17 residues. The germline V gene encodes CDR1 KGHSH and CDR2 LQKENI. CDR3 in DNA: TGTGCCAGCTCACCACGGACAAGCAACAGGGGTACCGGGGAGCTGTTTTTT. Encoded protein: CASSPRTSNRGTGELFF.

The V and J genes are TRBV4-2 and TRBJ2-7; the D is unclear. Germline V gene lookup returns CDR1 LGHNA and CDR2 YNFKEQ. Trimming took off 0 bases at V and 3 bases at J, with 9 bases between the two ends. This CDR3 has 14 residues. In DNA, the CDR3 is TGTGCCAGCAGCCAAGATACACAGAGCTACGAGCAGTACTTC. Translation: CASSQDTQSYEQYF.

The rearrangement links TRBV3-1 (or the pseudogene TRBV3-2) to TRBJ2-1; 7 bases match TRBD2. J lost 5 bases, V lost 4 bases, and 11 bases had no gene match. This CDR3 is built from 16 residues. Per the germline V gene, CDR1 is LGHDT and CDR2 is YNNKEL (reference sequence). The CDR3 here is CASSPIATSEHNEQFF. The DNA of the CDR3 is TGTGCCAGCAGCCCCATTGCCACTAGCGAACACAATGAGCAGTTCTTC.

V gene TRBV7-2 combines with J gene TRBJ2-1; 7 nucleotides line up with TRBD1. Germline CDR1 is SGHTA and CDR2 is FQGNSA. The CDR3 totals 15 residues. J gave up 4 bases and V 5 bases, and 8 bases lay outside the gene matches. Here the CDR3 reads CASSQPGQIYNEQFF. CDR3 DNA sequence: TGTGCCAGCAGCCAACCGGGACAGATTTACAATGAGCAGTTCTTC.

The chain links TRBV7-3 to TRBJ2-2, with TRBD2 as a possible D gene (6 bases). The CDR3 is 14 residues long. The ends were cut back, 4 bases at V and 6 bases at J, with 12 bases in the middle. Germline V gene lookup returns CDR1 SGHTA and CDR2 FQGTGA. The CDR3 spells CASSWDSPPGELFF. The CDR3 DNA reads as TGTGCCAGCAGCTGGGACTCCCCGCCCGGGGAGCTGTTTTTT.

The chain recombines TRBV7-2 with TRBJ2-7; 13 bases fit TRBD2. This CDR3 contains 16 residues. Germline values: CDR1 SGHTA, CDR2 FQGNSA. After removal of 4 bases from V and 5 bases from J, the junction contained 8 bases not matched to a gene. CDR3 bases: TGTGCCAGCAGCTCAGACGGACTAGCGGGAGAGAACGAGCAGTACTTC. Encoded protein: CASSSDGLAGENEQYF.

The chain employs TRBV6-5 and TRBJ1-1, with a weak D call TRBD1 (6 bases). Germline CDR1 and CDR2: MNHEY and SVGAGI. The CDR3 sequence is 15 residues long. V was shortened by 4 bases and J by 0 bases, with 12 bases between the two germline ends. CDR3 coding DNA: TGTGCCAGCAGTTCTGGACAGACCGTGAACACTGAAGCTTTCTTT. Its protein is CASSSGQTVNTEAFF.

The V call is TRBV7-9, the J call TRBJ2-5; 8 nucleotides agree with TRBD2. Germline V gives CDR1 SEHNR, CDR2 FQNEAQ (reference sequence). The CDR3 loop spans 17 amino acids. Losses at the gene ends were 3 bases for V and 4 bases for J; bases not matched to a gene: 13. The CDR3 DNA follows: TGTGCCAGCAGCTTTCCAAAAAGCGGGAGCTTTGGAGAGACCCAGTACTTC. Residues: CASSFPKSGSFGETQYF.

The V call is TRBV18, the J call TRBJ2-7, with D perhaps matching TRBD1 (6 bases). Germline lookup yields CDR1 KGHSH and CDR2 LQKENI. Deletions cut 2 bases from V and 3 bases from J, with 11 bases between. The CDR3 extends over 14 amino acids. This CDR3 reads CASSPTGKGYEQYF. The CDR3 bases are TGTGCCAGCTCACCAACAGGGAAAGGCTACGAGCAGTACTTC. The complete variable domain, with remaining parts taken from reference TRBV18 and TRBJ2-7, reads NAGVMQNPRHLVRRRGQEARLRCSPMKGHSHVYWYRQLPEEGLKFMVYLQKENIIDESGMPKERFSAEFPKEGPSILRIQQVVRGDSAAYFCASSPTGKGYEQYFGPGTRLTVT.

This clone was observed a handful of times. The DNA for the CDR3 is TGTGCCAGCAGCAAACTGTCCCCAGGGGGTAGACCCTCTGGGGCCAACGTCCTGACTTTC. It yields the protein CASSKLSPGGRPSGANVLTF. The chain carries TRBV21-1 and TRBJ2-6; the tabulated D call, TRBD1, remains unverified against the DNA. TRBV21-1 is flagged as a pseudogene. The CDR3 extends over 20 amino acids.

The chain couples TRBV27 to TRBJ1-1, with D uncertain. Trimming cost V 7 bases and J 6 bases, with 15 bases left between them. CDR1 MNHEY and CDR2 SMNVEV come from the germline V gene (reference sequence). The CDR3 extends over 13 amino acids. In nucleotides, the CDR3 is TGTGCCAGCAAGCTAATCCGATCGTCTGAAGCTTTCTTT. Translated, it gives CASKLIRSSEAFF.

In nucleotides, the CDR3 is TGCGCCAGCAGCTTGGCCCTTGACGGGAGCGTGGCAGATACGCAGTATTTT. It codes for CASSLALDGSVADTQYF. The rearrangement uses TRBV5-1 and TRBJ2-3; TRBD2 is a possible D gene (6 bases). The CDR3 is 17 amino acids. Trimming cost V 0 bases and J 4 bases, with 18 bases left between them. Germline values: CDR1 SGHRS, CDR2 YFSETQ.

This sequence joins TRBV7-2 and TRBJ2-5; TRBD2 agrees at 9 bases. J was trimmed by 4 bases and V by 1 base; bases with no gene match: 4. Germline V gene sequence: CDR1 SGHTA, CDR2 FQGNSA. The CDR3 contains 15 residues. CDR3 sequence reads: CASSLVAGGPETQYF. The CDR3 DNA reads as TGTGCCAGCAGCTTAGTCGCGGGGGGGCCAGAGACCCAGTACTTC.

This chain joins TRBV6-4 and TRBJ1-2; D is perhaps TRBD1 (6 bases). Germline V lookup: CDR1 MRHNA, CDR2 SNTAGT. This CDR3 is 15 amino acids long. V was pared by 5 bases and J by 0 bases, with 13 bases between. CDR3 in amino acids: CASSRQASTNYGYTF. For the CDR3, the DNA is TGTGCCAGCAGTCGACAGGCTTCAACTAACTATGGCTACACCTTC.

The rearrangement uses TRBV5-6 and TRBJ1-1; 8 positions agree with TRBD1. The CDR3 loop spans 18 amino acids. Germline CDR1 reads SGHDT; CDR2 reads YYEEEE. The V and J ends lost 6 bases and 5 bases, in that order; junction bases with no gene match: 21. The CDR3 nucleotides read TGTGCCAGCACCATCATGGCGGGGCAGGGGGCGGCGGGAACTGAAGCTTTCTTT. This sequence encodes CASTIMAGQGAAGTEAFF.

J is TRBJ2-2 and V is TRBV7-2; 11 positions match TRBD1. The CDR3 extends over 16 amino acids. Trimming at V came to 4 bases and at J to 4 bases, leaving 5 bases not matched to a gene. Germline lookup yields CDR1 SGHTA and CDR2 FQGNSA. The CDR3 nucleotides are TGTGCCAGCAGCTATGGGGACAGGGGGTTCACCGGGGAGCTGTTTTTT. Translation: CASSYGDRGFTGELFF. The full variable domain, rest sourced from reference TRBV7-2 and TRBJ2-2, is GAGVSQSPSNKVTEKGKDVELRCDPISGHTALYWYRQSLGQGLEFLIYFQGNSAPDKSGLPSDRFSAERTGGSVSTLTIQRTQQEDSAVYLCASSYGDRGFTGELFFGEGSRLTVL.

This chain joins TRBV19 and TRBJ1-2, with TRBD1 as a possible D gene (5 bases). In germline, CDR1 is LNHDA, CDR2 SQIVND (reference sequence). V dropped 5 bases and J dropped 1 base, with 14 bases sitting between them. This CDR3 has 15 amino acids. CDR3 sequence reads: CASSATGLLNYGYTF. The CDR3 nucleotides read TGTGCCAGTAGTGCAACAGGTCTGCTTAACTATGGCTACACCTTC. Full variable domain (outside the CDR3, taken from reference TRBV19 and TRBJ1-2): DGGITQSPKYLFRKEGQNVTLSCEQNLNHDAMYWYRQDPGQGLRLIYYSQIVNDFQKGDIAEGYSVSREKKESFPLTVTSAQKNPTAFYLCASSATGLLNYGYTFGSGTRLTVV.